This TCR beta chain was sequenced during a study of T-cell reconstitution after alpha-beta-depleted transplantation in children. This clonotype was counted between two and nine times. With V trimmed by 6 bases and J by 8 bases, 12 bases remained unmatched. CDR1 LGHNT and CDR2 FRNRAP come from the germline V gene. This CDR3 has 15 amino acids. The library targeted TCRbeta and was prepared with unique molecular identifiers. TCRdb re-analysed the PCR reads in MiXCR, keeping a single row per CDR3 protein. This table holds about 270,000 distinct CDR3 sequences, 9.9% found once. Material: PBMCs from the stem cell graft donor, obtained from the stem cell graft. This TCR came from a human donor who donated a stem cell graft to a child with SCID. The chain employs TRBV12-5 and TRBJ1-4; 7 bases fit TRBD1. CDR3 DNA: TGTGCTAGTGGAAGACAGGGCACGGCAGAGGAAAAACTGTTTTTT. Translation: CASGRQGTAEEKLFF.